The T cell receptor beta chain under discussion was sequenced for a study of radiation and T cells in renal cell carcinoma. Findings and limits, study-wide: Top tumor clonotypes rose in blood 2 weeks post-radiation, then contracted.

Comment on this clone: Its antigen is not known.

The time point here: blood 4 weeks post-SBRT, at nephrectomy. Noted treatment: 15 Gy SBRT to primary tumor, nephrectomy 4 weeks later. The tumor was a clear cell renal cell carcinoma. V lost 4 bases and J lost 3, with 8 bases in between. Looked up from germline, CDR1 is SGHAT and CDR2 is FQNNGV. The CDR3 totals 13 residues. This table comes from immunoSEQ multiplex PCR, and its TCRdb copy is limited to in-frame clones, with some not included. The sample yields 150,000 to 200,000 clones, less than 90% seen once. This receptor was obtained from a woman aged 45 to 65 with renal cell carcinoma. The chain uses TRBV11-2 and TRBJ2-3, with D maybe TRBD2 (6 bases). Sequencing used blood, obtained from a patient whose treatment included radiotherapy and nephrectomy. CDR3 residues: CASSSGVTDTQYF. CDR3 nucleotide sequence: TGTGCCAGCAGCTCGGGAGTGACAGATACGCAGTATTTT.